Sequencing of this T cell receptor beta chain was carried out in a study of PD-1 blockade in classical Hodgkin lymphoma. Study-level information: Nivolumab was given intravenously to patients at 3 mg/kg every 2 weeks. Whole-study results and caveats: What caused the repertoire differences, perhaps disease activity or prior therapy, remains undefined. The study reported lower baseline TCR diversity in newly diagnosed patients than in healthy donors.

A remark on this clone: The target antigen is unknown.

Method: immunoSEQ multiplex PCR; TCRdb's copy keeps in-frame clones and lacks some. The data show some 9,100 clones, approximately 80% seen once. The time point: cycle 4 day 1 (C4D1), after 5 to 7 weeks of nivolumab. All patients relapsed after autologous stem cell transplantation, and brentuximab vedotin exposure varied. Magnetic negative selection purified CD4+ T cells from thawed PBMCs. Trimming took off 5 bases at V and 0 bases at J, with 26 bases between the two ends. The germline V gene encodes CDR1 SGHNT and CDR2 YENEEA. CDR3 size: 20 residues. This material consisted of CD4+ T cells from blood, taken before the fourth cycle of nivolumab. This receptor was taken from a human donor with classical Hodgkin lymphoma. V gene TRBV11-3 combines with J gene TRBJ1-5; tentative D call: TRBD1 (5 bases). The DNA of the CDR3 is TGTGCCAGCAGCCCCGTTCAACAGGATTGGTGGGTTTATAGCAATCAGCCCCAGCATTTT. Its protein product is CASSPVQQDWWVYSNQPQHF.